This is a list of T cell receptor beta chains from one sample in a study of human T cells and chemical hapten exposure. From the RACE reads, TCRdb called clonotypes with MiXCR, one entry per CDR3 protein. The sample records roughly 130,000 distinct CDR3 sequences, 11% being singletons. Source: whole blood, taken in connection with sensitization to the hapten diphenylcyclopropenone (DPC). These receptors were collected from a woman aged 50 to 60 with alopecia areata. Some clones in this sample may be carry-over from other donors' samples. The CDR3 runs from the conserved cysteine through the conserved F or W. Fields, in order: D gene, V gene, J gene, clone size, CDR3 DNA, CDR3 protein. The D gene is left open where the match is weak. Clone sizes are given selectively: once, few, many, or a class where the clone is expanded.

.	TRBV5-1	TRBJ1-1	few	TGCGCCAGCAGCTATGGCGCGGGGGATGGGACTGAAGCTTTCTTT	CASSYGAGDGTEAFF
TRBD1	TRBV4-2	TRBJ1-6	.	TGTGCCAGCAGCCAAGATTGGGACAGGCTCCGAGATTCACCCCTCCACTTT	CASSQDWDRLRDSPLHF
TRBD1	TRBV10-3	TRBJ2-3	few	TGTGCCATCAGGCCAACAGGGGGCTTGTCCACAGATACGCAGTATTTT	CAIRPTGGLSTDTQYF
.	TRBV6-5	TRBJ1-1	many	TGTGCCAGCAGCCCCGAGGTTATGAACACTGAAGCTTTCTTT	CASSPEVMNTEAFF
.	TRBV5-1	TRBJ1-1	few	TGCGCCAGCAGCTTGGCAGGGCAAGGGCCTGAAGCTTTCTTT	CASSLAGQGPEAFF
.	TRBV5-6	TRBJ1-1	few	TGTGCCAGCAGCTTTGGGGACACTGAAGCTTTCTTT	CASSFGDTEAFF
TRBD2	TRBV12-3/TRBV12-4	TRBJ2-1	.	TGTGCCAGCAGCCGAGCGGGGGGGTTCAATGAGCAGTTCTTC	CASSRAGGFNEQFF
.	TRBV3-1	TRBJ1-6	.	TGTGCCAGCAGCCATCGCTCGGAATCACCCCTCCACTTT	CASSHRSESPLHF
.	TRBV20-1	TRBJ2-7	many	TGCAGTGCCGGAGAGGTCCACTACGAGCAGTACTTC	CSAGEVHYEQYF
.	TRBV29-1	TRBJ2-3	.	TGCAGCGTTCAAGGGTGGCCAGCGGGCGGTTTTACAGATACGCAGTATTTT	CSVQGWPAGGFTDTQYF
.	TRBV27	TRBJ1-2	.	TGTGCCAGCAGTTCAGGGACCTATGGCTACACCTTC	CASSSGTYGYTF
.	TRBV11-2	TRBJ2-1	few	TGTGCCAGCAGCGATCAGGGGCTAGCGGAGCAGTTCTTC	CASSDQGLAEQFF
TRBD2	TRBV5-1	TRBJ2-5	.	TGCGCCAGCAGCCCAGGGACTAGCGGGGGAGCAGAAGAGACCCAGTACTTC	CASSPGTSGGAEETQYF
TRBD1	TRBV7-9	TRBJ1-3	.	TGTGCCAGCAGCTTAGCAACAGGGGGCTCCCTCTCTGGAAACACCATATATTTT	CASSLATGGSLSGNTIYF
TRBD2	TRBV7-9	TRBJ2-1	few	TGTGCCAGCAGCCACCCGGGACTAGCGGGAACCGTCAATGAGCAGTTCTTC	CASSHPGLAGTVNEQFF
.	TRBV28	TRBJ2-6	many	TGTGCCAGCAGACTGAGTAAGGCCAACGTCCTGACTTTC	CASRLSKANVLTF
TRBD1	TRBV20-1	TRBJ1-5	.	TGCAGTGCTGCTAAACCCCCACAGGGGCTGGGGAATCAGCCCCAGCATTTT	CSAAKPPQGLGNQPQHF
.	TRBV10-3	TRBJ1-2	few	TGTGCCATCGGGAGACAGTCTAACTATGGCTACACCTTC	CAIGRQSNYGYTF
.	TRBV4-1	TRBJ1-1	few	TGCGCCAGCAGCCAAGAACTACGAGTGATCACTGAAGCTTTCTTT	CASSQELRVITEAFF
.	TRBV10-3	TRBJ2-3	many	TGTGCCATCAGTGAGTCAGGCGCGGATACGCAGTATTTT	CAISESGADTQYF
TRBD1	TRBV27	TRBJ2-3	few	TGTGCCAGCAGCGCAGACAGGGGGCTGACAGATACGCAGTATTTT	CASSADRGLTDTQYF
TRBD2	TRBV28	TRBJ2-4	.	TGTGCCAGCAGCACCGCGGGAGGCCCAGGAAACATTCAGTACTTC	CASSTAGGPGNIQYF
TRBD1	TRBV29-1	TRBJ1-2	.	TGCAGCGTCGTAACAGGGGACTATGGCTACACCTTC	CSVVTGDYGYTF
TRBD1	TRBV2	TRBJ2-5	.	TGTGCCAGCGGACAGGGGATTCAAGAGACCCAGTACTTC	CASGQGIQETQYF
.	TRBV7-9	TRBJ2-1	few	TGTGCCAGCAGCTTAGTTGGCTCCGAGGAGGCGTCAGTATCCTACAATGAGCAGTTCTTC	CASSLVGSEEASVSYNEQFF
.	TRBV20-1	TRBJ1-1	.	TGCAGTGCCCGCGAAACCTACACTGAAGCTTTCTTT	CSARETYTEAFF
TRBD2	TRBV27	TRBJ2-2	.	TGTGCCAGCAGTCCCCAGCGGGAGACCCTCACCGGGGAGCTGTTTTTT	CASSPQRETLTGELFF
.	TRBV3-1	TRBJ2-2	few	TGTGCCAGCAGCCAAATGGCGGGCACCGGGGAGCTGTTTTTT	CASSQMAGTGELFF
.	TRBV6-1	TRBJ2-7	.	TGTGCCAGCAGTGAACTTGGAGCGACCCCCGGGCAGTACTTC	CASSELGATPGQYF
TRBD1	TRBV10-2	TRBJ1-3	.	TGCGCCAGCAGTGAATCGGACAGGGGGCAGGAAGACGGAAACACCATATATTTT	CASSESDRGQEDGNTIYF
.	TRBV7-2	TRBJ2-5	.	TGTGCCAGCAGCGATGGGACTTGGGGGACCCAGTACTTC	CASSDGTWGTQYF
.	TRBV20-1	TRBJ2-5	many	TGCAGTGTGTCCCTCGGACAGTCCCCGGGGACCCAGTACTTC	CSVSLGQSPGTQYF
.	TRBV12-3/TRBV12-4	TRBJ1-1	few	TGTGCCAGCAGTTCGAGACAGCCCCAGGACACTGAAGCTTTCTTT	CASSSRQPQDTEAFF
.	TRBV20-1	TRBJ2-7	many	TGCAGTGCCTATTCCGGGGACTTAAGCTCCTACGAGCAGTACTTC	CSAYSGDLSSYEQYF
.	TRBV7-2	TRBJ2-3	few	TGTGCCAGCAGTTTCGGACGAGCGGATACGCAGTATTTT	CASSFGRADTQYF
.	TRBV12-3/TRBV12-4	TRBJ2-3	many	TGTGCCAGCAGTCCCCTTTGGCGCCTCGGCACAGATACGCAGTATTTT	CASSPLWRLGTDTQYF
TRBD2	TRBV27	TRBJ2-7	.	TGTGCCAGCCAAGGTGCCGGGAGGGCCGGGGAGCAGTACTTC	CASQGAGRAGEQYF
.	TRBV11-2	TRBJ2-4	many	TGTGCCAGCAGCTTAGAGCTAGGAGGCATTCAGTACTTC	CASSLELGGIQYF
TRBD1	TRBV2	TRBJ2-7	few	TGTGCCAGCAGTGAAGGACAGGGGGGCTACGAGCAGTACTTC	CASSEGQGGYEQYF
TRBD1	TRBV9	TRBJ2-7	.	TGTGCCAGCAGCGTAGATAGACAGGGGGCCAGCGAGCAGTACTTC	CASSVDRQGASEQYF
TRBD1	TRBV4-1	TRBJ2-3	many	TGCGCCAGCAGCCGGATCGGGACAGCGCCTAGCACAGATACGCAGTATTTT	CASSRIGTAPSTDTQYF
.	TRBV7-9	TRBJ1-1	.	TGTGCCACCTCGGGCCAGCAGAACACTGAAGCTTTCTTT	CATSGQQNTEAFF
.	TRBV3-1	TRBJ1-1	.	TGTGCCAGCAGTGGAGTCGGGAAGAACACTGAAGCTTTCTTT	CASSGVGKNTEAFF
.	TRBV7-2	TRBJ2-1	.	TGTGCCAGCAGCTTAAGGAGGGGGATGACGTTCTTC	CASSLRRGMTFF
TRBD2	TRBV12-3/TRBV12-4	TRBJ2-5	few	TGTGCCAGCAGATCTAGCGGGAGTGAATGGGGAGAGACCCAGTACTTC	CASRSSGSEWGETQYF
.	TRBV15	TRBJ2-2	.	TGTGCCACCAGCAGAGCAGACACCGGGGAGCTGTTTTTT	CATSRADTGELFF
.	TRBV7-3	TRBJ2-3	few	TGTGCCAGCAGCTACATGGGGGTAGGCACAGATACGCAGTATTTT	CASSYMGVGTDTQYF
.	TRBV19	TRBJ1-2	few	TGTGCCAGTAGGGCCCCAGGGGAGAGGAGCGGCTACACCTTC	CASRAPGERSGYTF
.	TRBV28	TRBJ2-7	few	TGTGCCAGCAGTTTCGCGGGGCTAAAGCCCTACGAGCAGTACTTC	CASSFAGLKPYEQYF
TRBD1	TRBV27	TRBJ1-6	.	TGTGCCAGCACCCCTTTGACAGGGGGCTATAATTCACCCCTCCACTTT	CASTPLTGGYNSPLHF
TRBD1	TRBV5-5	TRBJ2-5	many	TGTGCCAGCAGCTTTGGACAGGGTTTTCAAGAGACCCAGTACTTC	CASSFGQGFQETQYF
.	TRBV28	TRBJ2-7	many	TGTGCCAGCAGTTTGAACAGCTACGAGCAGTACTTC	CASSLNSYEQYF
.	TRBV6-5	TRBJ1-4	many	TGTGCCAGCAGTTACTCTGGGCCTAATGAAAAACTGTTTTTT	CASSYSGPNEKLFF
TRBD2	TRBV6-2/TRBV6-3	TRBJ2-7	.	TGTGCCAGCATGTTCGTAGCGGGAGGCTCCTACGAGCAGTACTTC	CASMFVAGGSYEQYF
.	TRBV20-1	TRBJ2-7	many	TGCAGTGCTGCCCGACAGGTTTCCTACGAGCAGTACTTC	CSAARQVSYEQYF